The T cell receptor beta chain under discussion was sequenced for a study of human T cells and chemical hapten exposure (dated by TCRdb to the early 2020s). General notes on the study: The libraries were sequenced as a pool, and the TCR yield per sample differed mostly because of small variations in library volumes within the pool. The study tracked peripheral blood TCR repertoire changes in vivo during primary and secondary sensitization to the hapten diphenylcyclopropenone (DPC) in alopecia patients. Each blood RNA sample was used to sequence both TCR alpha and TCR beta chains.

Total RNA was isolated from unfractionated whole blood collected in Tempus Blood RNA tubes. Five healthy volunteers served as TCR sequencing controls and were bled at day 0, 2 weeks and 6 weeks. Libraries were made using 5' RACE. TCRdb records Illumina MiSeq as the sequencer. Library preparation attached unique molecular identifiers to individual cDNA molecules for quantitative, reproducible TCR counting. The authors processed their data as follows. The median number of TCRs per sample was roughly 98,000, ranging from about 23,224 to 700,000. V, J and CDR3 annotation of the TCR reads was carried out using the Decombinator software suite. For the PS versus PT1 abundance plots, all samples were subsampled to the same number of TCRs (28,000). TCRs were defined as expanded if absent before sensitization and observed at least eight times at the 2-week time point. TCRdb itself trimmed the public reads at Q25 with fastp, ran MiXCR and retained productive beta chains. Rows matching on CDR3 protein sequence are summarized as one entry with the most common DNA and genes. The V and J calls reflect TCRdb's pipeline rather than the authors' work. The sample includes fewer than 150,000 distinct CDR3 sequences, with approximately 20% observed a single time. Around 2.8% of the sample belongs to the ten largest clones.

The full study reports these points: Repeated subsampling changed both the strength of the expansion versus patch-test correlation and the threshold at which that correlation became significant. DPC sensitization did not change how many TCRs were above 1 in 1000 frequency, and no evidence was found of alterations in global repertoire structure.

This clonotype has only a few counts. Its antigen target is currently unknown. No base quality values were provided; no much bigger clone lies one nucleotide off. The germline V gene (reference sequence) gives CDR1 as GTSNPN and CDR2 as SVGIG. Counted from cysteine to phenylalanine, this CDR3 has 14 amino acids. Only the CDR3 region is kept as DNA, spanning 42 bases read in frame from base 1. Between the V and J ends, shortened by 0 bases and 2 bases respectively, the junction contains 8 bases. The V and J segments used are TRBV30 and TRBJ1-3; the D gene cannot be resolved reliably. The sequence came from a human donor in good health. The DNA reads TGTGCCTGGAGTGTACGGAGGGCTGGAAACACCATATATTTT. This gives the protein CAWSVRRAGNTIYF.